The T cell receptor beta chain under discussion was sequenced for a study of Graves' ophthalmopathy and Graves' hyperthyroidism. Trimming took 1 base from V and 3 from J; bases not matched to a gene: 17. The CDR3 sequence is 20 residues long. From germline, CDR1 is SGHDN and CDR2 FVKESK. The study amplified TCR beta CDR3 regions using RNA transcripts. In the first round, RT-PCR was carried out with HTBI primers, and a multiplex PCR formed the second round. TCRdb itself ran the multiplex PCR reads through MiXCR, one entry per CDR3 protein. The sample lists a few hundred thousand distinct CDR3 sequences; under 45% were seen once. Only newly diagnosed hyperthyroidism patients aged 18 to 65, with under 2 months' duration, were enrolled.

This TCR came from an adult man with Graves' hyperthyroidism. Input material: peripheral blood or thyroid tissue (not recorded which). The chain couples TRBV14 to TRBJ2-1; 8 nucleotides line up with TRBD2. In DNA, the CDR3 is TGTGCCAGCAGCCAAGCGTTGCGACTAGCGCCCAATGGGGACTACAATGAGCAGTTCTTC. This sequence encodes CASSQALRLAPNGDYNEQFF. The full variable domain, completed using reference TRBV14 and TRBJ2-1, is EAGVTQFPSHSVIEKGQTVTLRCDPISGHDNLYWYRRVMGKEIKFLLHFVKESKQDESGMPNNRFLAERTGGTYSTLKVQPAELEDSGVYFCASSQALRLAPNGDYNEQFFGPGTRLTVL.